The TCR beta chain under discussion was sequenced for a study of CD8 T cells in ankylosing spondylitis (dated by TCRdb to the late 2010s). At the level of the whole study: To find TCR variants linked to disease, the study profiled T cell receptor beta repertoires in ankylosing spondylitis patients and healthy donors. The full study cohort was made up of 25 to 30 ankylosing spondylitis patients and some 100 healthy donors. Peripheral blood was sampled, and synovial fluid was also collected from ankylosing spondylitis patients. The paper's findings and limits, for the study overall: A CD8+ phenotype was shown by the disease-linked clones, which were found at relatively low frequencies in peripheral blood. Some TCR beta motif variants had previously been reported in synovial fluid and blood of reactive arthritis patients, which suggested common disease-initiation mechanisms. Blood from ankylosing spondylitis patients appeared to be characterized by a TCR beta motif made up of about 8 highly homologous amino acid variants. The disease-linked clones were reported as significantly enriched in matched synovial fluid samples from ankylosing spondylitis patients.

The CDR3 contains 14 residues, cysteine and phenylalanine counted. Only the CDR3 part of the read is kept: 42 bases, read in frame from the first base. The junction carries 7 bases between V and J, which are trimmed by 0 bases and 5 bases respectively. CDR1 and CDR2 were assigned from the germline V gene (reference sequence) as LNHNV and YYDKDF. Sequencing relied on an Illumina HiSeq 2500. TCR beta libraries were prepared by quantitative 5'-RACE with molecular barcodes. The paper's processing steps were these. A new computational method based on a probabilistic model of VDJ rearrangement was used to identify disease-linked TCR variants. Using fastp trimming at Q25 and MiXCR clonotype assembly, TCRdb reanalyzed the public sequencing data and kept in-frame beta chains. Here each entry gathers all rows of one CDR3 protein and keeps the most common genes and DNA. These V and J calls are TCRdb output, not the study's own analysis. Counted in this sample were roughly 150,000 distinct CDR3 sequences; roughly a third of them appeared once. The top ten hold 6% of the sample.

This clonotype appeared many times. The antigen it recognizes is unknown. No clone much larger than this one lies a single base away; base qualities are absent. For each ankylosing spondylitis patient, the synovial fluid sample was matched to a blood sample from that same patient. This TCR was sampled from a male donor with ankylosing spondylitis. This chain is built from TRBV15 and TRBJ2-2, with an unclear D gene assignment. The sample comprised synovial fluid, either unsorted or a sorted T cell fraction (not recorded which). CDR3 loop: CATSRDTDTGELFF. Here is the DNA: TGTGCCACCAGCAGAGATACGGATACCGGGGAGCTGTTTTTT. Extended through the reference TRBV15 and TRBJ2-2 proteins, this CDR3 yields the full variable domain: DAMVIQNPRYQVTQFGKPVTLSCSQTLNHNVMYWYQQKSSQAPKLLFHYYDKDFNNEADTPDNFQSRRPNTSFCFLDIRSPGLGDTAMYLCATSRDTDTGELFFGEGSRLTVL.